Listed below are T cell receptor beta chains from one sample, sequenced in a study of technical replicates of blood from several donors. TCRdb's copy holds only in-frame clones and misses some; the assay was immunoSEQ multiplex PCR. The table records 85,000 to 100,000 clones, around 96% of them present only once. Sequencing was performed on T cells isolated from PBMCs. These receptors all come from a human donor in good health. Both conserved end residues are part of each CDR3.

j_gene,v_gene,CDR3aa
TRBJ2-3,TRBV9,CASSPPGSTDTQYF
TRBJ2-7,TRBV19,CASSIVAGTGSYEQYF
TRBJ2-7,TRBV5-1,CASSLELAGGVSYEQYF
TRBJ2-3,TRBV6-5,CASSYSLGLPTDTQYF
TRBJ2-7,TRBV14,CASSQFRDRGFGEQYF
TRBJ2-4,TRBV9,CASTPSLSKNIQYF
TRBJ1-3,TRBV5-6,CASSLGQGAVSGNTIYF
TRBJ2-5,TRBV5-1,CASREQLPGGETQYF
TRBJ1-3,TRBV6-1,CASSVTGGGNTIYF
TRBJ1-5,TRBV19,CASSTKIGRGHQPQHF
TRBJ2-1,TRBV6-5,CASSYSGLLDYNEQFF
TRBJ2-1,TRBV29-1,CSVDGRAGNEQFF
TRBJ2-3,TRBV6-4,CASSDTRGVPGVNTQYF
TRBJ1-3,TRBV7-8,CASRGGGSSGNTIYF
TRBJ2-7,TRBV6-5,CASKANSYEQYF
TRBJ1-2,TRBV15,CATSPRTGEGYTF
TRBJ2-3,TRBV7-6,CASSFSSGPTDTQYF
TRBJ2-1,TRBV11-2,CASRYSGRGFGDEQFF
TRBJ2-7,TRBV5-5,CASSQGTRPYEQYF
TRBJ2-7,TRBV30,CAWKAGSYEQYF
TRBJ2-1,TRBV5-1,CASTLRPEGYEQFF
TRBJ2-7,TRBV28,CATLYGQGNYEQYF
TRBJ2-5,TRBV28,CASSLSLTGGAGETQYF
TRBJ2-2,TRBV13,CASSLVRSANTGELFF
TRBJ2-1,TRBV25-1,CASLHPGGDNEQFF
TRBJ2-3,TRBV6-6,CASSYQTSGTDTQYF
TRBJ2-3,TRBV6-1,CASSVTSGLTDTQYF
TRBJ2-1,TRBV19,CASSTRTGTVSYNEQFF
TRBJ2-7,TRBV11-2,CASSLDYGTGSEQYF
TRBJ1-1,TRBV4-1,CASSQGGGKRTEAFF
TRBJ2-5,TRBV5-1,CASSLAFQGLLRQETQYF
TRBJ2-7,TRBV14,CASSQSEEKDYEQYF
TRBJ2-1,TRBV9,CASSVDTREQFF
TRBJ2-7,TRBV19,CASSIDRGRTEQYF
TRBJ2-7,TRBV4-1,CASSQVGTGGRYEQYF
TRBJ1-5,TRBV11-3,CASSLGGGPQHF
TRBJ2-7,TRBV11-2,CASSLDPGTSGYEQYF
TRBJ2-1,TRBV18,CASSPVGVAGSYNEQFF
TRBJ1-6,TRBV9,CASSGDSASPLHF
TRBJ2-7,TRBV5-1,CASSLEASGGAGSYEQYF
TRBJ1-3,TRBV6-5,CASSYMGAPGNTIYF
TRBJ2-2,TRBV2,CASSVGGRTGELFF
TRBJ2-3,TRBV14,CASSQVRLAGDTQYF
TRBJ2-7,TRBV12-5,CASGRPRVVSYEQYF
TRBJ2-5,TRBV11-3,CASSLESGIALETQYF
TRBJ2-1,TRBV29-1,CSVASPEASSYNEQFF
TRBJ1-2,TRBV10-3,CAVVGQGNRYTF
TRBJ1-1,TRBV15,CATSRDREVMNTEAFF
TRBJ2-7,TRBV27,CASSLAGGFYEQYF
TRBJ1-5,TRBV6-1,CASSHQGSGNQPQHF
TRBJ1-2,TRBV30,CAWTGQSLPPYGYTF
TRBJ2-7,TRBV28,CASSLNLQRASYEQYF
TRBJ2-7,TRBV11-3,CASSFNQRGDYEQYF